This passage covers 10 T cell receptor beta chains from one sample sequenced in a study of blood T cell repertoires in COVID-19. TCRdb's table, derived via immunoSEQ multiplex PCR, lists solely in-frame clones and lacks some. The sample consists of more than 250,000 clones, approximately 82% of them appearing once. Sequencing used peripheral blood. The receptors derive from a man between 60 and 75 years old who had recovered from COVID-19.

The J gene is TRBJ1-6, the V gene TRBV5-1; TRBD1 aligns across 7 bases. Germline-derived CDR1 and CDR2 are SGHRS and YFSETQ. CDR3 length: 16 residues. The V segment lost 4 bases and the J segment 2 bases; nucleotides outside the gene matches: 6. CDR3 loop: CASSPGTATYNSPLHF. In DNA form, the CDR3 reads TGCGCCAGCAGCCCGGGGACAGCAACCTATAATTCACCCCTCCACTTT. Full variable domain (remainder filled in from reference TRBV5-1 and TRBJ1-6): KAGVTQTPRYLIKTRGQQVTLSCSPISGHRSVSWYQQTPGQGLQFLFEYFSETQRNKGNFPGRFSGRQFSNSRSEMNVSTLELGDSALYLCASSPGTATYNSPLHFGNGTRLTVT.

The rearrangement joins TRBV9 to TRBJ2-7, with D possibly matching TRBD1 (5 bases). Germline CDR1 is SGDLS and CDR2 is YYNGEE. This CDR3 has 13 residues. V lost 1 base to trimming and J lost 6 bases, with 11 bases between them. The CDR3 here is CASSVSRGGEQYF. CDR3 sequence (DNA): TGTGCCAGCAGCGTAAGTAGGGGCGGCGAGCAGTACTTC.

The chain combines TRBV29-1 with TRBJ2-7; D perhaps matches TRBD2 (6 bases). Looked up from germline, CDR1 is SQVTM and CDR2 is ANQGSEA. Deletions cut 3 bases from V and 9 bases from J, with 15 bases between. There are 12 residues in the CDR3. CDR3 region: CSVEGGGFGQYF. In DNA, the CDR3 is TGCAGCGTTGAGGGTGGAGGGTTCGGGCAGTACTTC.

The rearrangement joins TRBV5-1 to TRBJ2-3, with 7 bases aligning to TRBD1. The CDR3 is 14 residues long. CDR1 is SGHRS, CDR2 YFSETQ, per germline. V lost 4 bases to trimming and J lost 4 bases; unmatched junction nucleotides: 6. The CDR3 DNA sequence: TGCGCCAGCAGCGACGGACAGGTAGCAGATACGCAGTATTTT. Encoded protein: CASSDGQVADTQYF.

The rearrangement uses TRBV11-2 and TRBJ2-3, with D possibly TRBD1 on 6 matching bases. Germline V gene data show CDR1 as SGHAT and CDR2 as FQNNGV. V lost 0 bases and J lost 4, with 11 bases in between. CDR3 length: 15 amino acids. The CDR3 DNA reads as TGTGCCAGCAGCTTAGAGGGGGCAGGGGCAGATACGCAGTATTTT. Protein sequence: CASSLEGAGADTQYF.

This clone was detected only once. The chain recombines TRBV19 with TRBJ1-2; D perhaps matches TRBD1 (5 bases). Per germline, CDR1 LNHDA and CDR2 SQIVND (reference sequence). The CDR3 totals 14 residues. V gave up 5 bases and J gave up 5 bases, with 15 bases separating them. The CDR3 DNA sequence: TGTGCCAGTAGTGAACAGGCGCTCACTTATGGCTACACCTTC. Its protein product is CASSEQALTYGYTF.

The J gene is TRBJ2-7, the V gene TRBV6-5; possible D gene TRBD1, 6 bases. The CDR3 length is 14 residues. The V end was cut by 6 bases, the J end by 6 bases, with 18 bases between. Germline V gives CDR1 MNHEY, CDR2 SVGAGI. CDR3 region: CASRGAGYVFEQYF. The CDR3 DNA follows: TGTGCCAGCAGGGGGGCAGGGTATGTGTTCGAGCAGTACTTC.

The V and J genes are TRBV30 and TRBJ2-5, with D possibly matching TRBD1 (6 bases). V lost 2 bases and J lost 4, with 11 bases in between. This CDR3 contains 13 residues. Germline V gene data show CDR1 as GTSNPN and CDR2 as SVGIG (reference sequence). CDR3 sequence reads: CAWSKDRRETQYF. CDR3 in DNA: TGTGCCTGGAGTAAGGACAGAAGAGAGACCCAGTACTTC.

This chain uses TRBV28 with TRBJ1-1; D is perhaps TRBD1 (6 bases). This CDR3 region has 13 residues. V was shortened by 7 bases and J by 8 bases, with 17 bases between the two germline ends. The V gene's germline CDR1 is MDHEN and CDR2 SYDVKM. The CDR3 nucleotides are TGTGCCAGCAACGTAAAACAGGGACGAGAAGCTTTCTTT. Translated: CASNVKQGREAFF.

The rearrangement joins TRBV7-2 to TRBJ2-1; 7 bases fit TRBD2. Trimming cost V 1 base and J 0 bases; bases outside gene matches: 9. The CDR3 loop spans 18 amino acids. Germline assignment: CDR1 SGHTA and CDR2 FQGNSA. The CDR3 protein is CASSLEPRGVSSYNEQFF. CDR3 bases: TGTGCCAGCAGCTTAGAGCCTCGGGGGGTGAGCTCCTACAATGAGCAGTTCTTC.